This T cell receptor (beta chain) was identified in a study of cytomegalovirus exposure and HLA in healthy donors. Broader study findings: The classifier reportedly diagnosed cytomegalovirus status with high specificity and sensitivity. Cytomegalovirus-associated status was assigned to about 170 TCR beta chains. The tendency of first-cohort TCR clusters to co-occur in the approximately 120 validation repertoires was identified by a subsequent analysis.

This CDR3 region has 16 residues. V gave up 5 bases and J gave up 4 bases; unmatched junction bases: 7. Germline V gives CDR1 SEHNR, CDR2 FQNEAQ (reference sequence). Separate from the roughly 730-subject first cohort, the approximately 130-subject validation cohort was the one that the donors belonged to. Some clones are missing from TCRdb's copy, which holds only in-frame ones; the method was immunoSEQ multiplex PCR. The sample holds about 120,000 clones, around 96% seen once. Comments on this clone: The antigen remains unidentified.

The receptor comes from a man aged 18 to 30 in good health and CMV-seronegative. Material: PBMCs. The chain carries TRBV7-9 and TRBJ2-3, with 12 bases lining up with TRBD2. The CDR3 DNA sequence: TGTGCCAGCAGCCCGACTAGCGGGAGACCCGCAGATACGCAGTATTTT. It specifies CASSPTSGRPADTQYF.